Below are 14 T cell receptor beta chains sequenced from a single sample in a study of blood T cell repertoires in COVID-19. Produced via immunoSEQ multiplex PCR; TCRdb's table is partial and in-frame only. Among 350,000 or so clones listed, about 86% were seen once. The sequenced sample consisted of peripheral blood. The receptors were gathered from a man aged 25 to 45 with active or convalescent COVID-19.

The rearrangement links TRBV24-1 to TRBJ2-1; D call uncertain. V lost 4 bases to trimming and J lost 2 bases, with 8 bases between them. CDR3 size: 14 residues. Germline assignment: CDR1 KGHDR and CDR2 SFDVKD. CDR3 sequence: CATSESTTYNEQFF. The DNA of the CDR3 is TGTGCCACCAGTGAGTCTACTACCTACAATGAGCAGTTCTTC.

This clone occurred once. The rearrangement joins TRBV18 to TRBJ2-2, with 8 nucleotides matching TRBD2. V lost 3 bases, J lost 1 base, and 4 bases stayed unmatched. The CDR3 runs 16 residues. Germline CDR1 is KGHSH and CDR2 is LQKENI. The CDR3 bases are TGTGCCAGCTCACCCCGGACTAGCCTGAACACCGGGGAGCTGTTTTTT. Translating it yields CASSPRTSLNTGELFF.

The chain links TRBV11-2 to TRBJ1-2, with 7 bases that match TRBD1. Germline trimming cut 5 bases from V and 7 bases from J; bases unmatched to any gene: 7. This CDR3 comprises 13 residues. The germline gives CDR1 SGHAT, CDR2 FQNNGV. CDR3 sequence (DNA): TGTGCCAGCAGCCCAGGGACAGTGGGTGGCTACACCTTC. It translates to CASSPGTVGGYTF.

CDR3 coding DNA: TGTGCCAGCAGCTTAGGAACAGGACTACGGGGGGAGCTGTTTTTT. Translation: CASSLGTGLRGELFF. The chain carries TRBV7-9 and TRBJ2-2; D is perhaps TRBD2 (6 bases). The CDR3 runs 15 residues. V was trimmed by 1 base and J by 8 bases, leaving 14 bases between them. Germline CDR1 and CDR2: SEHNR and FQNEAQ (reference sequence).

The count of this clone is one. CDR3 DNA: TGTGCCAGCTCACCTGTGGGGCCCAACTCCTACGAGCAGTACTTC. Translating gives CASSPVGPNSYEQYF. The rearrangement uses TRBV18 and TRBJ2-7; a weak D match, TRBD1 (5 bases). Trimming took 3 bases from V and 0 from J, leaving 12 bases between them. This CDR3 comprises 15 residues. Germline V gene sequence: CDR1 KGHSH, CDR2 LQKENI.

CDR3 bases: TGTGCCAGCTCAGCCCGACAGAGCAATCAGCCCCAGCATTTT. This sequence encodes CASSARQSNQPQHF. This chain connects TRBV18 to TRBJ1-5, with D possibly being TRBD1 (5 bases). The CDR3 has 14 residues. Trimming took 5 bases from V and 1 from J, leaving 9 bases between them. Per the germline V gene, CDR1 is KGHSH and CDR2 is LQKENI.

This CDR3 reads CASSTRGLDQPQHF. The CDR3 coding sequence is TGTGCCAGTAGCACCCGGGGTCTAGATCAGCCCCAGCATTTT. The gene calls are TRBV19 and TRBJ1-5; D is ambiguous. Between the trimmed V and J ends, which lost 6 bases and 5 bases, there was a span of 14 bases. The CDR3 runs to 14 residues. CDR1 and CDR2 from the germline V gene are LNHDA and SQIVND (reference sequence).

The V call is TRBV11-3, the J call TRBJ1-5; D is possibly TRBD1 (5 bases). This CDR3 is 15 amino acids long. Germline V CDR1 and CDR2: SGHNT, YENEEA. Trimming removed 5 bases from V and 0 bases from J, with 11 bases in between. In DNA form, the CDR3 reads TGTGCCAGCAGCCACGGGGGATATAGCAATCAGCCCCAGCATTTT. Protein sequence: CASSHGGYSNQPQHF.

The V call is TRBV4-1, the J call TRBJ2-3; 12 nucleotides align to TRBD2. Losses at the gene ends were 4 bases for V and 3 bases for J; bases not matched to a gene: 11. Germline values: CDR1 MGHRA, CDR2 YSYEKL. The CDR3 extends over 18 amino acids. CDR3 DNA sequence: TGCGCCAGCAGCCGGGCCCCGGGACTAGCGGGCCGAACAGATACGCAGTATTTT. This codes for CASSRAPGLAGRTDTQYF.

This clone was observed once. The V gene is TRBV2, the J gene TRBJ2-2; 14 bases align to TRBD2. Germline loops: CDR1 SNHLY, CDR2 FYNNEI. J lost 7 bases, V lost 11 bases, and 12 bases had no gene match. CDR3 size: 16 residues. CDR3 in DNA: TGTGCCCGCGGGGGACTAGCGGGGGCCGTGGGCGGGGAGCTGTTTTTT. Its translation is CARGGLAGAVGGELFF.

The table lists this clone with a count of one. The V call is TRBV6-4, the J call TRBJ1-4; 7 bases match TRBD1. This CDR3 is 13 amino acids long. The germline V gene has CDR1 MRHNA and CDR2 SNTAGT. V trimming: 6 bases; J trimming: 7 bases; junction bases outside the gene matches: 5. The CDR3 is CASSDRAGEKLFF. In DNA form, the CDR3 reads TGTGCCAGCAGCGACAGGGCGGGTGAAAAACTGTTTTTT.

This clone came up once. The V and J genes are TRBV2 and TRBJ1-5, with 7 bases aligning to TRBD1. This CDR3 is 15 amino acids long. Trimming took 8 bases from V and 4 from J; bases not matched to a gene: 11. Germline V lookup: CDR1 SNHLY, CDR2 FYNNEI. The CDR3 DNA is TGTGCCAGCTCAACATCGGGACAGATTAATCAGCCCCAGCATTTT. Translating gives CASSTSGQINQPQHF.

The CDR3 sequence: CASTTGTGGFYEQYF. CDR3 DNA: TGTGCCAGTACGACCGGGACAGGGGGATTCTACGAGCAGTACTTC. This sequence joins TRBV19 and TRBJ2-7, with 11 bases that match TRBD1. Looked up from germline, CDR1 is LNHDA and CDR2 is SQIVND (reference sequence). The CDR3 length is 15 residues. V was clipped by 7 bases and J by 3 bases; unmatched bases: 8.

This clone has a handful of counts. V gene TRBV18 combines with J gene TRBJ2-1; tentatively, D is TRBD1 (5 bases). V was shortened by 3 bases and J by 10 bases, with 22 bases between the two germline ends. There are 16 residues in the CDR3. Germline lookup yields CDR1 KGHSH and CDR2 LQKENI. CDR3 sequence reads: CASSPGSGYPTEEQFF. CDR3 sequence (DNA): TGTGCCAGCTCACCTGGCTCAGGGTACCCAACAGAAGAGCAGTTCTTC.